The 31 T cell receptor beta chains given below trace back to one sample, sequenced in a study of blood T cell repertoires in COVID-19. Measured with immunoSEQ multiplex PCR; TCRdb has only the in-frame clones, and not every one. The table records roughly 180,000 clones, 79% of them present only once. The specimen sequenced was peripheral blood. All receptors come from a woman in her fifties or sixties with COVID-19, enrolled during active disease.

The CDR3 spells CASSYGRGVTDTQYF. Here the CDR3 DNA reads TGTGCCAGCAGTTACGGGCGCGGGGTCACTGATACGCAGTATTTT. The chain joins TRBV6-6 to TRBJ2-3; a weak D match, TRBD2 (6 bases). V was cut by 2 bases and J by 6 bases, with 15 bases left in between. The CDR3 has 15 residues. In germline, CDR1 is MNHNY, CDR2 SVGAGI (reference sequence).

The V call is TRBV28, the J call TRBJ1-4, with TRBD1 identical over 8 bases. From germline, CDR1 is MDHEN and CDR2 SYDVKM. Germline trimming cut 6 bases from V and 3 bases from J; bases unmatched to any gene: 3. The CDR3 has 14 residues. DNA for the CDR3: TGTGCCAGCAGCCGACAGGGGTCTAATGAAAAACTGTTTTTT. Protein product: CASSRQGSNEKLFF. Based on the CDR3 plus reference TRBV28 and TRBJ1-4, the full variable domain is DVKVTQSSRYLVKRTGEKVFLECVQDMDHENMFWYRQDPGLGLRLIYFSYDVKMKEKGDIPEGYSVSREKKERFSLILESASTNQTSMYLCASSRQGSNEKLFFGSGTQLSVL.

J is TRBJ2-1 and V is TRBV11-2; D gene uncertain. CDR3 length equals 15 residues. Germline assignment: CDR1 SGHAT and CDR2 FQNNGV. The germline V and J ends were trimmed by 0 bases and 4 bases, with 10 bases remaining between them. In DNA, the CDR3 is TGTGCCAGCAGCTTAGATCTCAACGGTTACAATGAGCAGTTCTTC. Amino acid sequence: CASSLDLNGYNEQFF.

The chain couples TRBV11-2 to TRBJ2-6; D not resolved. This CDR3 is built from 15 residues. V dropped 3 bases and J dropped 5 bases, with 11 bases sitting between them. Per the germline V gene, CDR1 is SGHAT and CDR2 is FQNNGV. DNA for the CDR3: TGTGCCAGCAGCTTGAGCCGATCTTGGGCCAACGTCCTGACTTTC. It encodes CASSLSRSWANVLTF. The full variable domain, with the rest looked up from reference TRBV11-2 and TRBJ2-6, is EAGVAQSPRYKIIEKRQSVAFWCNPISGHATLYWYQQILGQGPKLLIQFQNNGVVDDSQLPKDRFSAERLKGVDSTLKIQPAKLEDSAVYLCASSLSRSWANVLTFGAGSRLTVL.

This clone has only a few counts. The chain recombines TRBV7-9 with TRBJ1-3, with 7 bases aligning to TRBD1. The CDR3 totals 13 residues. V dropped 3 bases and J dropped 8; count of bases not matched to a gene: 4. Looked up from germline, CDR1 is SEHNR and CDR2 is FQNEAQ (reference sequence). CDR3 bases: TGTGCCAGCAGCTTCAACAGGGGAGACACCATATATTTT. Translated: CASSFNRGDTIYF.

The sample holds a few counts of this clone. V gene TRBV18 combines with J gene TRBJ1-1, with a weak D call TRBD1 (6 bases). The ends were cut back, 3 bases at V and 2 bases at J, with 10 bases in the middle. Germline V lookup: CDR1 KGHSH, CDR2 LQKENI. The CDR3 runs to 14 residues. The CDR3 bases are TGTGCCAGCTCACCCGGACAGCCTAACACTGAAGCTTTCTTT. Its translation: CASSPGQPNTEAFF.

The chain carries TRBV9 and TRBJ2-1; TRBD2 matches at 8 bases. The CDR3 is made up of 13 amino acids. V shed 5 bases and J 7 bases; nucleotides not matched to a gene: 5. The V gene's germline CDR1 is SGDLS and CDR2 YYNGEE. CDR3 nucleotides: TGTGCCAGCAGTCCCTCTAGCGGGAATGAGCAGTTCTTC. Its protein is CASSPSSGNEQFF.

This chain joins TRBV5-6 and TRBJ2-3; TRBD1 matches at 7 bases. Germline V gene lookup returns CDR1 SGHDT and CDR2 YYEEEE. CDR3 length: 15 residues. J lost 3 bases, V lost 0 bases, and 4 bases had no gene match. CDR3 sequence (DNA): TGTGCCAGCAGCTTGGAAGGGGGCGCGACAGATACGCAGTATTTT. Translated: CASSLEGGATDTQYF.

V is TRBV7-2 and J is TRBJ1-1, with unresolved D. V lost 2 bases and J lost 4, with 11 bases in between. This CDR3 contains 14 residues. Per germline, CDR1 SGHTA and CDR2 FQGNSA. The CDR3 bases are TGTGCCAGCAGCTTAAAGGCCTCAGGCACTGAAGCTTTCTTT. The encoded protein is CASSLKASGTEAFF.

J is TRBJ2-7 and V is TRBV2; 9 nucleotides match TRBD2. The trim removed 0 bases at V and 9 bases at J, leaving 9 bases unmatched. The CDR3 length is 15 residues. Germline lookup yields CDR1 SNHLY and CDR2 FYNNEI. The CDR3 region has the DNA TGTGCCAGCAGTGAAGCGCGTTCAGCGGGAGGTACGCAGTACTTC. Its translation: CASSEARSAGGTQYF.

This CDR3 reads CASSFLPKHQETQYF. The CDR3 DNA sequence: TGCGCCAGCAGCTTCTTGCCTAAACACCAAGAGACCCAGTACTTC. V usage is TRBV5-1 and J usage is TRBJ2-5; no clear D gene. The V end lost 2 bases, the J end lost 0 bases, and 11 bases lay between the germline ends. The CDR3 runs 15 residues. Germline lookup yields CDR1 SGHRS and CDR2 YFSETQ.

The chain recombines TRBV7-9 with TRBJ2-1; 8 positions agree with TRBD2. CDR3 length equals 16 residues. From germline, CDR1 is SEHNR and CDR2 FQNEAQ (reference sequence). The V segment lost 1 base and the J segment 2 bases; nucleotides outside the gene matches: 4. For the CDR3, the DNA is TGTGCCAGCAGCTTAGGTGCGGGAGGCGCCTACAATGAGCAGTTCTTC. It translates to CASSLGAGGAYNEQFF.

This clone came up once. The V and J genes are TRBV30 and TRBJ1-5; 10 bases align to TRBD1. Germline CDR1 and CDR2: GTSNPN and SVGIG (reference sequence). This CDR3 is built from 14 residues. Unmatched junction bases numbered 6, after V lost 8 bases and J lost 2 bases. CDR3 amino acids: CAASGTGGNQPQHF. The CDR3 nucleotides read TGTGCCGCCTCCGGGACAGGGGGCAATCAGCCCCAGCATTTT.

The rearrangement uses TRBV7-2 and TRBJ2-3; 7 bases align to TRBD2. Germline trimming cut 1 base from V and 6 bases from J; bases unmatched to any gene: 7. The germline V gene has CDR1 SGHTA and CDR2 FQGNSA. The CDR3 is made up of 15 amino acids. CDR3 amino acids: CASSLGPGRGDTQYF. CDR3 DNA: TGTGCCAGCAGCTTAGGTCCGGGGAGGGGTGATACGCAGTATTTT.

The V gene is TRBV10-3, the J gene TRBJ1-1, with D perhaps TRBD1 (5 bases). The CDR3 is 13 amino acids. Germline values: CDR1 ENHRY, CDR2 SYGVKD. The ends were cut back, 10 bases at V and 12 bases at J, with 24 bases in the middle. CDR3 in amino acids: CASLGHGEAQTFF. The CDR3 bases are TGTGCCAGCCTGGGGCACGGAGAAGCCCAAACTTTCTTT.

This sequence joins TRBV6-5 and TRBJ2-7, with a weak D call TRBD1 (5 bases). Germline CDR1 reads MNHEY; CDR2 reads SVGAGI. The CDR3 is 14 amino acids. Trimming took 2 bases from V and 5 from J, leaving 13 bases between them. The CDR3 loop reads CASSYDRVRHEQYF. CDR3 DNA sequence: TGTGCCAGCAGTTACGACAGAGTTAGGCACGAGCAGTACTTC.

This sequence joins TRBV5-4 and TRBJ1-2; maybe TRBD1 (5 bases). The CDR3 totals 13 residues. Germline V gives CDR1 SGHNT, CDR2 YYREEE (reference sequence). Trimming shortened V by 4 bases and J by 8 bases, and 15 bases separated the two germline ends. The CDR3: CASSPDSGWGYTF. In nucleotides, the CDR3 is TGTGCCAGCAGCCCCGACAGCGGGTGGGGCTACACCTTC.

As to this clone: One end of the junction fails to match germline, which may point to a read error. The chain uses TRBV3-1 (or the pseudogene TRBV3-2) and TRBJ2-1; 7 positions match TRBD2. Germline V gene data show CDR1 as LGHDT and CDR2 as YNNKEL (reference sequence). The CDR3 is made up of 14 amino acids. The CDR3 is CASSPFRGGSELVF. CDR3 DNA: TGTGCCAGCAGCCCCTTCCGGGGCGGGAGCGAATTGGTCTTC.

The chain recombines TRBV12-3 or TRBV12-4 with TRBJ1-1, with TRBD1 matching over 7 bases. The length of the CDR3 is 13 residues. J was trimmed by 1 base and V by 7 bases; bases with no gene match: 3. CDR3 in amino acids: CASTRQGNTEAFF. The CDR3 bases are TGTGCCAGCACCCGACAGGGGAACACTGAAGCTTTCTTT.

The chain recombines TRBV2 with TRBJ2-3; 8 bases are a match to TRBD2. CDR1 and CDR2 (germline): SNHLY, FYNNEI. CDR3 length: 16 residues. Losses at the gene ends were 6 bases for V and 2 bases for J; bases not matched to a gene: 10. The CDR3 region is CASSPLVAGYTDTQYF. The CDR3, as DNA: TGTGCCAGCAGCCCGCTCGTAGCGGGATACACAGATACGCAGTATTTT.

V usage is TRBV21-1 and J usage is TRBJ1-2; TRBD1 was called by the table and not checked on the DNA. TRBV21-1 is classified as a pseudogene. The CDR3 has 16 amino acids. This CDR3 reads CASSGGRQAPTYGYTF. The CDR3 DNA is TGTGCCAGCAGCGGAGGAAGACAGGCCCCTACCTATGGCTACACCTTC.

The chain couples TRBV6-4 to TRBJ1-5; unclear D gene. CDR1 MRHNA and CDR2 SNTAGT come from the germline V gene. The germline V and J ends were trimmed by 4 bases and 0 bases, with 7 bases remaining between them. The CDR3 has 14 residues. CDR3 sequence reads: CASSGGHSNQPQHF. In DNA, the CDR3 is TGTGCCAGCAGTGGCGGCCATAGCAATCAGCCCCAGCATTTT.

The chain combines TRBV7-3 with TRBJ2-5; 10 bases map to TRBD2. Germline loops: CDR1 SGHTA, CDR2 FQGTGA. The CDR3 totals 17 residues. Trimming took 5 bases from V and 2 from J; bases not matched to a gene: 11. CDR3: CASSIGSSSGRQETQYF. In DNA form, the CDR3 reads TGTGCCAGCAGCATAGGTTCTTCTAGCGGGAGACAAGAGACCCAGTACTTC.

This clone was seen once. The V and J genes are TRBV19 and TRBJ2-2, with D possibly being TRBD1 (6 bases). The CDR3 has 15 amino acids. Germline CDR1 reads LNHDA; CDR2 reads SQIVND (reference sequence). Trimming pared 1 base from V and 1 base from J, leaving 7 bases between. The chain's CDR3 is CASSIATGNTGELFF. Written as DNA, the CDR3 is TGTGCCAGTAGTATAGCGACAGGGAACACCGGGGAGCTGTTTTTT.

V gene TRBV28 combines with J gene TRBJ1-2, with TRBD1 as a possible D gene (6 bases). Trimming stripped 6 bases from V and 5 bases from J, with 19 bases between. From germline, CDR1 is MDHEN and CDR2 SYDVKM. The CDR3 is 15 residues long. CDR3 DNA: TGTGCCAGCAGGCCTCATGGACAGACCTTTTATGGCTACACCTTC. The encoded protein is CASRPHGQTFYGYTF.

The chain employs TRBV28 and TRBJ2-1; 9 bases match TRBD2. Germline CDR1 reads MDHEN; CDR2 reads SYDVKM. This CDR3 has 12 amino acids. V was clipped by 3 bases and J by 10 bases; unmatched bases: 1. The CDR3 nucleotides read TGTGCCAGCAGTTTTAGCGGGAGCGAGCAGTTCTTC. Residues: CASSFSGSEQFF.

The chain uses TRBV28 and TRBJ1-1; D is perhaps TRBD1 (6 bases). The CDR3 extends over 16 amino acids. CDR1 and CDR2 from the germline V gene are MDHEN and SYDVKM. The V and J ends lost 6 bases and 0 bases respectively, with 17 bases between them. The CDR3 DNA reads TGTGCCAGCAGCCCCGGGGGGGACATCATGAACACTGAAGCTTTCTTT. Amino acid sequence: CASSPGGDIMNTEAFF.

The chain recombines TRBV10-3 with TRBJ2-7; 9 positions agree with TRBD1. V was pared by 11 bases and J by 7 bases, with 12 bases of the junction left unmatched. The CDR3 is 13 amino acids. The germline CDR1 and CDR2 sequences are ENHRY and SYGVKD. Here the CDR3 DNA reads TGTGCCGGATCCCGGGACAGGGTTGGGGAGCAGTACTTC. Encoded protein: CAGSRDRVGEQYF.

CDR3 nucleotide sequence: TGTGCCAGCAGCCAGCGGACTAGCGTCTACAATGAGCAGTTCTTC. Translating gives CASSQRTSVYNEQFF. The chain combines TRBV4-2 with TRBJ2-1; TRBD2 matches at 9 bases. Germline V gene lookup returns CDR1 LGHNA and CDR2 YNFKEQ. Germline trimming cut 3 bases from V and 3 bases from J; bases unmatched to any gene: 3. The CDR3 is 15 residues long.

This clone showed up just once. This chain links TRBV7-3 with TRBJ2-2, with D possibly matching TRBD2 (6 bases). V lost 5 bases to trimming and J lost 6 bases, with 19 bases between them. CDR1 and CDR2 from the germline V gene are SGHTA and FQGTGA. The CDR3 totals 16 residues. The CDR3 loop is CASSREPGTGPGELFF. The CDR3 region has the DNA TGTGCCAGCAGCCGGGAGCCAGGGACGGGTCCCGGGGAGCTGTTTTTT.

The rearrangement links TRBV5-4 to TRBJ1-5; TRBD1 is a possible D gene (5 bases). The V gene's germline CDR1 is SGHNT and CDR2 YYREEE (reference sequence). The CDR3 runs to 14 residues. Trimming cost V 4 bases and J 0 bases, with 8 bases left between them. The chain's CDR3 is CASSLQGSNQPQHF. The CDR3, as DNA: TGTGCCAGCAGCCTCCAGGGTAGCAATCAGCCCCAGCATTTT. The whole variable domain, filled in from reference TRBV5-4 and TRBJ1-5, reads ETGVTQSPTHLIKTRGQQVTLRCSSQSGHNTVSWYQQALGQGPQFIFQYYREEENGRGNFPPRFSGLQFPNYSSELNVNALELDDSALYLCASSLQGSNQPQHFGDGTRLSIL.